This T cell receptor beta chain appears in the sequencing data of a study of post-analysis software for immune sequencing data (dated by TCRdb to between 2014 and 2016). In the study overall: Recorded disease courses included relapsing-remitting, secondary progressive and progressive-relapsing multiple sclerosis, with some patients lacking subtype annotation. The patient repertoires were compared against about 10 previously published healthy control repertoires obtained from donors aged 6 to 25 years. A subset of samples was prepared in parallel using single-end sample barcoding, then pooled and co-amplified after Illumina adapter ligation.

Library preparation used PCR. TCRdb names Illumina HiSeq 2500 as the instrument used. To reduce PCR and sequencing biases, unique molecular identifiers were incorporated into the TCR beta cDNA libraries. Roughly 500,000 cDNA molecules were obtained for every 1 to 10 million input T cells, so each molecule roughly corresponded to one T cell. The patient libraries were prepared and sequenced using the same protocol as the earlier healthy control dataset. Within a given batch, samples were prepared together, multiplexed and sequenced on the same HiSeq lane. The published analysis was carried out like this. Raw barcoded reads were processed with MIGEC, discarding single-read molecular identifier groups before consensus assembly and CDR3 extraction. Clonotype tables were post-analysed with VDJtools, and diversity was normalized by down-sampling all datasets to the smallest sample size. Repertoire overlap clustering matched CDR3 amino acid but not nucleotide sequences to correct batch-related cross-sample contamination. TCRdb redid the processing of the public reads, applying fastp at Q25 and MiXCR, and retained in-frame beta chains. Each entry is one CDR3 protein sequence, shown with its most common DNA and genes. The V and J calls come from TCRdb's annotation, not from the publication. For this sample there are about 620,000 distinct CDR3 sequences; 44% appear just once. The ten top clones hold under 2% of the sample.

This clonotype was detected once. Its specific antigen is unknown. Base qualities were left out, and no much larger clone turns up one base away. Study-wide conclusions, independent of this receptor: When samples were clustered directly using the F measure, samples prepared in the same batch co-clustered strongly, which prompted a batch-effect correction. Normalized Chao1 diversity was significantly lower in multiple sclerosis patients than controls, suggesting substantial peripheral T-cell clonal expansion. Significantly higher frequencies in patients than in controls were found for roughly 5 TRBV segments, including TRBV5-6, TRBV5-1 and TRBV20-1. The multiple sclerosis patient group was slightly younger than the control group.

To demonstrate the VDJtools post-analysis software, TCR beta repertoires were profiled from the peripheral blood of about 13 young patients with multiple sclerosis. Multiple sclerosis patients were children and adolescents aged about 6 to 16 years. From the cysteine up to the phenylalanine, the CDR3 has a length of 15 residues. The CDR3 DNA has 45 bases and is translated from base 1. The V end gives up 5 bases and the J end 7 bases, leaving 10 bases in the junction not matched to a gene. For CDR1 and CDR2, the germline V gene lists MGHDK and SYGVNS. Input material: blood. The chain is assembled from TRBV25-1 and TRBJ2-1; TRBD1 aligns with 8 central bases. This clonotype was obtained from a girl aged 5 to 17 with multiple sclerosis. The CDR3 has the sequence CASSQRQGLLNEQFF. The sequence in DNA is TGTGCCAGCAGTCAACGACAGGGGCTGTTGAATGAGCAGTTCTTC.